The clone carrying this T cell receptor (beta chain) was counted a single time. The sample comes from a study of blood T cell repertoires in COVID-19. Study summary: Samples came from the United States, Italy and Spain, spanning acute and convalescent COVID-19. T cells, B-cell-depleted T cells, or PBMCs provided the cDNA or gDNA that served as material.

The CDR3 sequence is 13 residues long. Trimming shortened V by 2 bases and J by 7 bases, and 11 bases separated the two germline ends. Authors' data handling: The assay estimated nucleated cells by amplifying reference gene primers. Clones were sequenced by immunoSEQ multiplex PCR, and TCRdb holds only the in-frame ones, with some missing. V and J calls and clone size follow that table, whereas D and trimming were derived from the DNA. The sample shows 150,000 to 200,000 clones, about 87% of them seen only once. The sample comprised peripheral blood. This chain links TRBV12-3 or TRBV12-4 with TRBJ1-1, with unresolved D. This TCR came from a man aged 18 to 35 with active or convalescent COVID-19. The CDR3 sequence is CASSLTGFGEAFF. The CDR3 DNA reads as TGTGCCAGCAGTTTAACGGGTTTTGGTGAAGCTTTCTTT.